The 16 T cell receptor beta chains listed next were all sequenced from one sample in a study of neurological immune-mediated disorders. TCRdb recomputed calls from the 5' RACE reads with MiXCR, one row per CDR3 protein. This table has approximately 100,000 distinct CDR3 sequences, 3% to 4% appearing once. The sample comprised PBMCs. These receptors were obtained from a woman under 30 with multiple sclerosis.

This clonotype was detected ten times or more. The V gene is TRBV20-1, the J gene TRBJ2-3; TRBD2 agrees at 7 bases. Germline values: CDR1 DFQATT, CDR2 SNEGSKA (reference sequence). V shed 6 bases, J shed 2 bases, and the junction held 8 bases outside the gene matches. The CDR3 consists of 14 residues. The DNA of the CDR3 is TGCAGTGCCCCAGCCAGCGGGATCACAGATACGCAGTATTTT. Translation: CSAPASGITDTQYF.

This clonotype was observed at least ten times. The V gene is TRBV10-2, the J gene TRBJ1-1; possible D gene TRBD1, 5 bases. Trimming left V 3 bases short and J 5 bases short, with 16 bases between. Germline V gene sequence: CDR1 WSHSY, CDR2 SAAADI. The CDR3 sequence is 15 residues long. In nucleotides, the CDR3 is TGCGCCAGCAGTGATGAGCGCCCCGGGGGTACTGAAGCTTTCTTT. Translation gives CASSDERPGGTEAFF.

This clonotype was seen ten or more times. The CDR3 DNA sequence: TGTGCCAGCAGTTACTCCTCATCCCTCCAAGAGACCCAGTACTTC. Translation gives CASSYSSSLQETQYF. J is TRBJ2-5 and V is TRBV6-5; D is undetermined. This CDR3 is 15 amino acids long. Germline CDR1 MNHEY, CDR2 SVGAGI. V lost 0 bases to trimming and J lost 1 base, with 9 bases between them.

This clonotype has ten or more counts. This sequence joins TRBV12-3 or TRBV12-4 and TRBJ2-7, with D possibly matching TRBD1 (5 bases). The V end was cut by 7 bases, the J end by 0 bases, with 16 bases between. CDR3 length: 15 residues. The CDR3 DNA sequence: TGTGCCAGCACCTGGGGCAGAAGTTTCTCCTACGAGCAGTACTTC. Its translation is CASTWGRSFSYEQYF.

This clonotype showed up many times. This sequence joins TRBV20-1 and TRBJ1-1; 8 bases are shared with TRBD1. The CDR3 contains 15 residues. J gave up 0 bases and V 5 bases, and 8 bases lay outside the gene matches. Germline CDR1 and CDR2: DFQATT and SNEGSKA (reference sequence). In DNA, the CDR3 is TGCAGTGCTGCTACCCTGGACAGGGTGAACACTGAAGCTTTCTTT. Its translation is CSAATLDRVNTEAFF.

This clonotype was recorded at least ten times. This chain links TRBV20-1 with TRBJ1-1; TRBD1 matches at 10 bases. The CDR3 is 14 amino acids. V shed 3 bases, J shed 1 base, and the junction held 2 bases outside the gene matches. Germline V gene lookup returns CDR1 DFQATT and CDR2 SNEGSKA (reference sequence). CDR3 sequence reads: CSARTGGPNTEAFF. In nucleotides, the CDR3 is TGCAGTGCTAGGACAGGGGGCCCGAACACTGAAGCTTTCTTT.

This clonotype occurred many times. This chain links TRBV4-1 with TRBJ2-7; D tentatively reads TRBD1 or TRBD2 (5 bases each). Per germline, CDR1 MGHRA and CDR2 YSYEKL. This CDR3 has 13 residues. Trimming took off 0 bases at V and 7 bases at J, with 10 bases between the two ends. CDR3 sequence (DNA): TGCGCCAGCAGCCAAGATCGGGGCTGGGAGCAGTACTTC. It specifies CASSQDRGWEQYF.

This clonotype was seen ten or more times. The chain has TRBV7-2 and TRBJ2-5; 9 bases agree with TRBD1. The CDR3 is 13 residues long. Germline assignment: CDR1 SGHTA and CDR2 FQGNSA. Trimming removed 5 bases from V and 5 bases from J; junction bases left unmatched: 3. The CDR3, as DNA: TGTGCCAGCAGCCCTGGACAGGGGGAGACCCAGTACTTC. Protein: CASSPGQGETQYF.

This clonotype was recorded many times. The V gene is TRBV20-1, the J gene TRBJ2-7; TRBD2 aligns across 9 bases. The length of the CDR3 is 13 residues. V gave up 7 bases and J gave up 2 bases; unmatched junction bases: 6. CDR1 is DFQATT and CDR2 is SNEGSKA in the germline V gene (reference sequence). CDR3 sequence: CSGRIAGAYEQYF. In nucleotides, the CDR3 is TGCAGTGGTAGGATAGCGGGGGCCTACGAGCAGTACTTC.

This clonotype has ten or more counts. The V and J genes are TRBV3-1 and TRBJ2-7, with 9 bases matching TRBD2. The V segment lost 2 bases and the J segment 6 bases; nucleotides outside the gene matches: 11. CDR3 length: 16 amino acids. In germline, CDR1 is LGHDT, CDR2 YNNKEL (reference sequence). CDR3 in amino acids: CASSQNLGTSGSEQYF. CDR3 coding DNA: TGTGCCAGCAGCCAAAATCTCGGAACTAGCGGGTCCGAGCAGTACTTC.

Points on this clonotype: This could be a read error, since a much larger clone is one nucleotide away. J is TRBJ2-7 and V is TRBV27; TRBD1 matches at 7 bases. The CDR3 is made up of 13 amino acids. Trimming took 5 bases from V and 3 from J; bases not matched to a gene: 4. Germline V gene data show CDR1 as MNHEY and CDR2 as SMNVEV (reference sequence). CDR3 bases: TGTGCCAGCAGTGTAAACAGGGGCTACGAGCAGTACTTC. Encoded protein: CASSVNRGYEQYF.

This clonotype was observed at least ten times. The chain links TRBV29-1 to TRBJ1-1; the match to TRBD1 covers 7 bases. In germline, CDR1 is SQVTM, CDR2 ANQGSEA. The junction had 9 bases not matched to a gene; V was cut back by 7 bases and J by 1 base. The CDR3 consists of 14 residues. The CDR3 loop is CSAVVSGGNTEAFF. Written as DNA, the CDR3 is TGCAGCGCTGTTGTGTCAGGGGGGAACACTGAAGCTTTCTTT.

In its sample, this clonotype was seen many times. V gene TRBV4-1 combines with J gene TRBJ1-1, with TRBD1 as a possible D gene (5 bases). V dropped 4 bases and J dropped 6 bases, with 15 bases sitting between them. CDR3 size: 14 residues. Per germline, CDR1 MGHRA and CDR2 YSYEKL. CDR3 in DNA: TGCGCCAGCAGCCTTGGGGGGTTTAGGGCTGAAGCTTTCTTT. Translating it yields CASSLGGFRAEAFF.

Ten or more counts support this clonotype. The V call is TRBV7-3, the J call TRBJ2-3; D may be TRBD2 (6 bases). The V end was cut by 1 base, the J end by 1 base, with 9 bases between. Germline V gene lookup returns CDR1 SGHTA and CDR2 FQGTGA. There are 15 residues in the CDR3. CDR3 nucleotides: TGTGCCAGCAGCTTAAGCGGGGTTCGCACAGATACGCAGTATTTT. It yields the protein CASSLSGVRTDTQYF.

This clonotype was counted many times. The J gene is TRBJ2-2, the V gene TRBV20-1, with TRBD2 matching 14 bases. After removal of 4 bases from V and 5 bases from J, the junction contained 15 bases not matched to a gene. Germline CDR1 and CDR2: DFQATT and SNEGSKA (reference sequence). The CDR3 sequence is 19 residues long. The CDR3, as DNA: TGCAGTGCTATGGGGCTATCCGGGACTAGCGGGAGAAGTACCGGGGAGCTGTTTTTT. Translation: CSAMGLSGTSGRSTGELFF.

This clonotype appeared many times. The V gene is TRBV7-2, the J gene TRBJ1-1, with D perhaps matching TRBD1 (6 bases). The ends were cut back, 5 bases at V and 5 bases at J, with 15 bases in the middle. The germline V gene has CDR1 SGHTA and CDR2 FQGNSA. The CDR3 loop spans 14 amino acids. The CDR3 loop reads CASSVQGPYTEAFF. Here the CDR3 DNA reads TGTGCCAGCAGCGTGCAGGGGCCGTATACTGAAGCTTTCTTT.